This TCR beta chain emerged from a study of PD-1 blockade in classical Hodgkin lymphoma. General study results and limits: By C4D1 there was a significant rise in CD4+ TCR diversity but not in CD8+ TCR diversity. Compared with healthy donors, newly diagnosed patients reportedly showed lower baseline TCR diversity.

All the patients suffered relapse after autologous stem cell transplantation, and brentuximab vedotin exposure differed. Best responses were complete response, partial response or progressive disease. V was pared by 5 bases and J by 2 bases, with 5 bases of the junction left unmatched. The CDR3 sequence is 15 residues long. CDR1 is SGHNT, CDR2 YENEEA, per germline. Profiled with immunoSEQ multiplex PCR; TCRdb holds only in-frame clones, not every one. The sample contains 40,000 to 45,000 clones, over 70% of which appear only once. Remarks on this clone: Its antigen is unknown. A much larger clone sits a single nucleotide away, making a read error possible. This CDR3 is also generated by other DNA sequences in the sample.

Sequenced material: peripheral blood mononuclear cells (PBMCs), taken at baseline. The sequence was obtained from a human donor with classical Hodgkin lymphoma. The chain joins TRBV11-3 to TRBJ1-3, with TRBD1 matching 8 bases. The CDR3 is CASSPGQGPGNTIYF. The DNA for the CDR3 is TGTGCCAGCAGCCCTGGACAGGGCCCTGGAAACACCATATATTTT.